These 25 T cell receptor beta chains were sequenced from one sample in a study of blood T cell repertoires in COVID-19. Generated by immunoSEQ multiplex PCR, the TCRdb table keeps only in-frame clones and is missing some. Among 200,000 to 250,000 clones listed, around 88% were seen once. Sequences were obtained from peripheral blood. These receptors all come from a man older than 75 with acute or convalescent COVID-19.

This clone was observed a few times. The chain joins TRBV4-2 to TRBJ1-1; 8 bases agree with TRBD1. Looked up from germline, CDR1 is LGHNA and CDR2 is YNFKEQ. V gave up 5 bases and J gave up 11 bases; unmatched junction bases: 13. The length of the CDR3 is 14 residues. The CDR3 DNA follows: TGTGCCAGCAGCGTCGGACAGGGTAGGATGGAGGCTTTCTTT. Translation: CASSVGQGRMEAFF.

The CDR3 coding sequence is TGCGCCAGCAGCTTGGGACAGGGGGTAAATGAAGCTTTCTTT. The encoded protein is CASSLGQGVNEAFF. This chain uses TRBV5-1 with TRBJ1-1, with 9 bases aligning to TRBD1. Germline CDR1 is SGHRS and CDR2 is YFSETQ. CDR3 length: 14 amino acids. J gave up 7 bases and V 0 bases, and 4 bases lay outside the gene matches.

The chain links TRBV19 to TRBJ1-5; a possible D gene is TRBD1 (5 bases). Germline V lookup: CDR1 LNHDA, CDR2 SQIVND (reference sequence). Trimming removed 7 bases from V and 6 bases from J, with 19 bases in between. There are 15 residues in the CDR3. The CDR3 nucleotides read TGTGCCAGTAAAAGGGCTCAGGGAATCGGTCAGCCCCAGCATTTT. This translates into CASKRAQGIGQPQHF.

The V gene is TRBV5-6, the J gene TRBJ1-3; the match to TRBD1 covers 9 bases. Trimming removed 4 bases from V and 4 bases from J; junction bases left unmatched: 6. Germline values: CDR1 SGHDT, CDR2 YYEEEE. The CDR3 has 15 residues. The CDR3 sequence is CASSPTGGLGNTIYF. The CDR3 DNA is TGTGCCAGCAGCCCGACAGGGGGGTTAGGAAACACCATATATTTT. The variable domain in full, completed from reference TRBV5-6 and TRBJ1-3, reads DAGVTQSPTHLIKTRGQQVTLRCSPKSGHDTVSWYQQALGQGPQFIFQYYEEEERQRGNFPDRFSGHQFPNYSSELNVNALLLGDSALYLCASSPTGGLGNTIYFGEGSWLTVV.

The J gene is TRBJ2-2, the V gene TRBV7-2, with 9 bases matching TRBD1. With 4 bases clipped from V and 4 bases from J, the junction kept 7 bases outside the gene matches. The germline V gene encodes CDR1 SGHTA and CDR2 FQGNSA. This CDR3 has 16 amino acids. Here the CDR3 DNA reads TGTGCCAGCAGCTCCGGGACAGGGCTGTTCACCGGGGAGCTGTTTTTT. Encoded protein: CASSSGTGLFTGELFF.

The CDR3 loop reads CASSLYRKAGASSYNEQFF. The CDR3 bases are TGTGCCAGCAGCTTATATCGGAAGGCGGGGGCTTCCTCCTACAATGAGCAGTTCTTC. The J gene is TRBJ2-1, the V gene TRBV7-9; tentative D call: TRBD2 (7 bases). V was shortened by 2 bases and J by 0 bases, with 20 bases between the two germline ends. The CDR3 loop spans 19 amino acids. Germline V gene sequence: CDR1 SEHNR, CDR2 FQNEAQ (reference sequence).

CDR3 sequence: CASSLPGQYVGYTF. The CDR3 nucleotides read TGTGCCAGCAGTTTACCGGGACAGTATGTTGGCTACACCTTC. This sequence joins TRBV28 and TRBJ1-2, with 7 bases matching TRBD1. The CDR3 contains 14 residues. J was trimmed by 7 bases and V by 2 bases; bases with no gene match: 7. Germline V gene sequence: CDR1 MDHEN, CDR2 SYDVKM.

CDR3 nucleotides: TGTGCCAGCACCTTGGGGACTAGCGGGGCCATACAAGAGACCCAGTACTTC. It translates to CASTLGTSGAIQETQYF. The rearrangement joins TRBV7-2 to TRBJ2-5; the match to TRBD2 covers 13 bases. The germline gives CDR1 SGHTA, CDR2 FQGNSA. V lost 7 bases to trimming and J lost 2 bases; unmatched junction nucleotides: 10. CDR3 size: 17 residues. Full variable domain (outside the CDR3, taken from reference TRBV7-2 and TRBJ2-5): GAGVSQSPSNKVTEKGKDVELRCDPISGHTALYWYRQSLGQGLEFLIYFQGNSAPDKSGLPSDRFSAERTGGSVSTLTIQRTQQEDSAVYLCASTLGTSGAIQETQYFGPGTRLLVL.

This clone showed up just a few times. The gene calls are TRBV25-1 and TRBJ1-2; 7 bases are shared with TRBD1. This CDR3 is built from 15 residues. Germline-derived CDR1 and CDR2 are MGHDK and SYGVNS. Trimming took 2 bases from V and 4 from J; bases not matched to a gene: 7. The CDR3 region is CASSEPGGKGYGYTF. The CDR3, as DNA: TGTGCCAGCAGTGAACCAGGGGGAAAGGGCTATGGCTACACCTTC.

The chain recombines TRBV11-2 with TRBJ2-2; no clear D. This CDR3 has 16 amino acids. Germline-derived CDR1 and CDR2 are SGHAT and FQNNGV. V gave up 1 base and J gave up 2 bases, with 11 bases separating them. The CDR3 coding sequence is TGTGCCAGCAGCTTAGGATTTCGCGGTAACACCGGGGAGCTGTTTTTT. It specifies CASSLGFRGNTGELFF.

This rearrangement joins TRBV6-5 to TRBJ1-2; D possibly corresponds to TRBD1 (5 bases). V lost 0 bases and J lost 8, with 13 bases in between. The length of the CDR3 is 14 residues. Germline loops: CDR1 MNHEY, CDR2 SVGAGI. The CDR3 sequence is CASSYSGTLGGYTF. As DNA, the CDR3 is TGTGCCAGCAGTTACTCAGGGACTTTGGGAGGCTACACCTTC.

The rearrangement uses TRBV7-2 and TRBJ2-7, with 9 bases aligning to TRBD1. The CDR3 is 16 residues long. Germline CDR1 is SGHTA and CDR2 is FQGNSA. Unmatched junction bases numbered 9, after V lost 5 bases and J lost 1 base. This CDR3 reads CASSRVWDRASYEQYF. The CDR3 DNA reads as TGTGCCAGCAGCCGCGTCTGGGACAGGGCTTCCTACGAGCAGTACTTC. The full variable domain, its missing parts supplied by reference TRBV7-2 and TRBJ2-7, is GAGVSQSPSNKVTEKGKDVELRCDPISGHTALYWYRQSLGQGLEFLIYFQGNSAPDKSGLPSDRFSAERTGGSVSTLTIQRTQQEDSAVYLCASSRVWDRASYEQYFGPGTRLTVT.

This chain links TRBV7-3 with TRBJ2-2; 8 nucleotides align to TRBD2. The CDR3 contains 17 residues. Trimming cost V 4 bases and J 6 bases; bases outside gene matches: 13. Germline values: CDR1 SGHTA, CDR2 FQGTGA. In nucleotides, the CDR3 is TGTGCCAGCAGCTCAGATTCCGGGACTAGGAGTGCCGGGGAGCTGTTTTTT. Its protein is CASSSDSGTRSAGELFF.

The chain is built from TRBV4-1 and TRBJ2-1; TRBD1 might be the D (6 bases). Germline CDR1 MGHRA, CDR2 YSYEKL. Trimming removed 1 base at V and 9 bases at J, with 13 bases between. The CDR3 consists of 14 residues. CDR3 amino acids: CASSQVQGSSEQFF. CDR3 DNA sequence: TGCGCCAGCAGCCAAGTACAGGGTTCTAGTGAGCAGTTCTTC.

The rearrangement links TRBV11-3 to TRBJ2-2; 7 bases align to TRBD1. Trimming removed 4 bases from V and 4 bases from J; junction bases left unmatched: 9. The germline gives CDR1 SGHNT, CDR2 YENEEA. CDR3 length: 16 residues. The CDR3 protein is CASSSPTGAGTGELFF. CDR3 nucleotides: TGTGCCAGCAGCTCTCCCACAGGGGCAGGCACCGGGGAGCTGTTTTTT.

This clone was seen more than once but under ten times. The chain carries TRBV2 and TRBJ2-5, with D tentatively TRBD1 (5 bases). V lost 1 base and J 1 base, leaving 10 bases between the germline ends. CDR1 is SNHLY and CDR2 is FYNNEI in the germline V gene. The CDR3 is made up of 15 amino acids. CDR3: CASSEVRTTQETQYF. CDR3 bases: TGTGCCAGCAGTGAAGTTAGGACAACCCAAGAGACCCAGTACTTC.

The gene calls are TRBV19 and TRBJ1-4, with D unclear. Per the germline V gene, CDR1 is LNHDA and CDR2 is SQIVND (reference sequence). Trimming left V 6 bases short and J 0 bases short, with 14 bases between. The CDR3 sequence is 16 residues long. Here the CDR3 reads CASRNLEVATNEKLFF. CDR3 coding DNA: TGTGCCAGTAGAAACCTAGAAGTCGCAACTAATGAAAAACTGTTTTTT.

The CDR3, as DNA: TGTGCCAGCAGTAAAAATCCCGCGAGTACTAAGACCCAGTACTTC. This gives the protein CASSKNPASTKTQYF. The chain combines TRBV2 with TRBJ2-5; D remains unclear. Germline CDR1 SNHLY, CDR2 FYNNEI. The CDR3 contains 15 residues. Trimming stripped 5 bases from V and 6 bases from J, with 19 bases between.

The DNA of the CDR3 is TGCGCCAGCAGCCCGCGGGAGACCCAGTACTTC. This sequence encodes CASSPRETQYF. This sequence joins TRBV4-3 and TRBJ2-5; D remains ambiguous. The CDR3 sequence is 11 residues long. Germline CDR1 reads LGHNA; CDR2 reads YSLEER. V lost 4 bases to trimming and J lost 5 bases, with 5 bases between them.

The CDR3 spells CASSSRWAGGNYGYTF. As DNA, the CDR3 is TGTGCCAGCAGCTCGAGGTGGGCAGGGGGTAACTATGGCTACACCTTC. The rearrangement joins TRBV7-2 to TRBJ1-2, with TRBD1 matching over 7 bases. This CDR3 is built from 16 residues. CDR1 is SGHTA and CDR2 is FQGNSA in the germline V gene. With V trimmed by 4 bases and J by 1 base, 9 bases remained unmatched.

The chain uses TRBV7-6 and TRBJ1-1; 8 bases match TRBD1. From germline, CDR1 is SGHVS and CDR2 FNYEAQ. The CDR3 runs 15 residues. V gave up 5 bases and J gave up 0 bases; unmatched junction bases: 5. The CDR3 sequence is CASSRMTGVNTEAFF. The CDR3 DNA is TGTGCCAGCAGCCGGATGACAGGGGTGAACACTGAAGCTTTCTTT.

In this sample, this clone turned up once. The chain has TRBV19 and TRBJ1-2, with TRBD1 as a possible D gene (6 bases). Germline V lookup: CDR1 LNHDA, CDR2 SQIVND (reference sequence). The CDR3 spans 13 residues. Trimming took 5 bases from V and 4 from J, leaving 11 bases between them. The CDR3 DNA follows: TGTGCCAGTAGTTCCGCAGGGGTCTATGGCTACACCTTC. Protein: CASSSAGVYGYTF.

The chain is built from TRBV25-1 and TRBJ2-7; D remains unclear. This CDR3 region has 11 residues. CDR1 is MGHDK, CDR2 SYGVNS, per germline. Trimming shortened V by 5 bases and J by 6 bases, and 8 bases separated the two germline ends. The DNA of the CDR3 is TGTGCCAGCAGTTCCCTCCTCGAGCAGTACTTC. Its protein is CASSSLLEQYF.

The chain combines TRBV29-1 with TRBJ1-1; no firm D call. The CDR3 runs 14 residues. Trimming stripped 4 bases from V and 5 bases from J, with 17 bases between. Germline V gene sequence: CDR1 SQVTM, CDR2 ANQGSEA. The CDR3 sequence is CSVVPDIDWTEAFF. CDR3 in DNA: TGCAGCGTTGTTCCCGACATCGATTGGACTGAAGCTTTCTTT.

V gene TRBV29-1 combines with J gene TRBJ1-1, with D possibly being TRBD1 (6 bases). Germline-derived CDR1 and CDR2 are SQVTM and ANQGSEA. V was shortened by 7 bases and J by 2 bases, with 14 bases between the two germline ends. The CDR3 consists of 13 residues. CDR3 bases: TGCAGCGGGGAATTACAGGGAAACACTGAAGCTTTCTTT. This translates into CSGELQGNTEAFF.